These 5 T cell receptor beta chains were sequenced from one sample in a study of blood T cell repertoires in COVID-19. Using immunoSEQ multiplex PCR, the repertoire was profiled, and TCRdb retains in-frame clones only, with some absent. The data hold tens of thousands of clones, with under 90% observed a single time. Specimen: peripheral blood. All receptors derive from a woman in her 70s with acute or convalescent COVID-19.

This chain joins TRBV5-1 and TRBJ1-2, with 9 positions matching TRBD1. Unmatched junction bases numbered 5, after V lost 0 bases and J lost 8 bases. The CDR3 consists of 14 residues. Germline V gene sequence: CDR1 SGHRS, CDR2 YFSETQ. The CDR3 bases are TGCGCCAGCAGCTTGGAGTGGGACAGGGAAGGCTACACCTTC. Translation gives CASSLEWDREGYTF.

This chain's CDR3 is CASSAGLAGPGANEQFF. The DNA of the CDR3 is TGCGCCAGCAGCGCGGGACTAGCGGGGCCAGGAGCTAATGAGCAGTTCTTC. The chain employs TRBV5-1 and TRBJ2-1; 13 nucleotides agree with TRBD2. This CDR3 comprises 17 residues. Trimming cost V 4 bases and J 7 bases; bases outside gene matches: 11. CDR1 is SGHRS, CDR2 YFSETQ, per germline.

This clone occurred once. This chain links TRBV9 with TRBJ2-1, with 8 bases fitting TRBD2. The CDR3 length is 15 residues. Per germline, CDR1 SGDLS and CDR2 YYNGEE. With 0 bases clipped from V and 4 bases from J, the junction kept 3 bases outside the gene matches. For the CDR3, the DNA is TGTGCCAGCAGCGTAGTAGCGGGGTCATACAATGAGCAGTTCTTC. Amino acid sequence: CASSVVAGSYNEQFF.

CDR3 region: CASSQGPLASYEQYF. The CDR3, as DNA: TGTGCCAGCAGCCAGGGCCCTCTAGCTTCCTACGAGCAGTACTTC. This chain connects TRBV3-1 (or the pseudogene TRBV3-2) to TRBJ2-7; D possibly corresponds to TRBD2 (5 bases). V was clipped by 3 bases and J by 1 base, with 13 bases between them. The CDR3 runs 15 residues. CDR1 is LGHDT and CDR2 is YNNKEL in the germline V gene (reference sequence).

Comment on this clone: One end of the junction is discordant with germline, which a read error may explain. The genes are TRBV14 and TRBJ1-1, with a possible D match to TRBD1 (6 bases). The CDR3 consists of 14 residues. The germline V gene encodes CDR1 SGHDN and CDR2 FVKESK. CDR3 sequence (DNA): TGTGCCAGCAGCCACCATTTACAGGGTACTGGAGCTTTCTTT. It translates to CASSHHLQGTGAFF.